The 30 T cell receptor beta chains below come from one sample, sequenced in a study of T-cell reconstitution after alpha-beta-depleted transplantation in children. Preparation of the TCRbeta library was carried out with unique molecular identifiers. Via MiXCR, TCRdb re-called the PCR reads, giving one row per CDR3 protein. Seen here are approximately 390,000 distinct CDR3 sequences, approximately 10% observed once, and the top ten hold roughly 5%. Source: PBMCs from the stem cell graft donor, taken from the stem cell graft. Source of these receptors: a human donor who donated a stem cell graft to a child with acute myeloid leukemia.

This clonotype was detected only a few times. V gene TRBV29-1 combines with J gene TRBJ2-5; 9 nucleotides line up with TRBD1. J lost 5 bases, V lost 8 bases, and 9 bases had no gene match. CDR1 and CDR2 from the germline V gene are SQVTM and ANQGSEA. There are 13 residues in the CDR3. The CDR3 region has the DNA TGCAGCATCCTAGGGACAGGGCACGAGACCCAGTACTTC. It encodes CSILGTGHETQYF.

This clonotype showed up just a few times. V gene TRBV14 combines with J gene TRBJ2-1, with TRBD1 as a possible D gene (5 bases). Germline V lookup: CDR1 SGHDN, CDR2 FVKESK. This CDR3 is built from 13 residues. V lost 4 bases to trimming and J lost 6 bases, with 10 bases between them. The CDR3 nucleotides are TGTGCCAGCAGCCTTAGGGGTTTCAATGAGCAGTTCTTC. Its protein is CASSLRGFNEQFF.

The chain recombines TRBV21-1 with TRBJ2-7. TRBV21-1 is reported as a pseudogene. This CDR3 comprises 13 residues. The CDR3: CASSTEAADKQYV. Here the CDR3 DNA reads TGTGCCAGCAGCACAGAGGCGGCAGATAAGCAGTACGTC.

In this sample, this clonotype turned up many times. The chain links TRBV7-8 to TRBJ2-5; D possibly corresponds to TRBD2 (5 bases). CDR3 size: 15 residues. CDR1 and CDR2 from the germline V gene are SGHVS and FQNEAQ. Between the trimmed V and J ends, which lost 2 bases and 3 bases, there was a span of 13 bases. The CDR3 DNA is TGTGCCAGCAGCTTACGGGGAGCGTCGAAAGAGACCCAGTACTTC. As protein: CASSLRGASKETQYF.

V usage is TRBV7-6 and J usage is TRBJ2-1, with D perhaps TRBD1 (5 bases). CDR1 SGHVS and CDR2 FNYEAQ come from the germline V gene. The V gene lost 3 bases and the J gene lost 6 bases, with 9 bases spanning the gap. This CDR3 has 13 amino acids. CDR3 coding DNA: TGTGCCAGCAGCTTTGGCAGGGCCAATGAGCAGTTCTTC. Protein product: CASSFGRANEQFF.

CDR3 sequence reads: CSARDTGGGSGYEQYF. The CDR3 region has the DNA TGCAGTGCTAGAGATACGGGCGGGGGATCCGGCTACGAGCAGTACTTC. This chain uses TRBV20-1 with TRBJ2-7; 7 nucleotides agree with TRBD2. The CDR3 has 16 residues. Germline-derived CDR1 and CDR2 are DFQATT and SNEGSKA (reference sequence). The trim removed 0 bases at V and 3 bases at J, leaving 11 bases unmatched.

In this sample, this clonotype turned up a few times. The chain joins TRBV5-1 to TRBJ2-6, with 7 bases that match TRBD1. With 2 bases clipped from V and 0 bases from J, the junction kept 2 bases outside the gene matches. Germline loops: CDR1 SGHRS, CDR2 YFSETQ. The CDR3 length is 16 residues. CDR3 nucleotides: TGCGCCAGCAGCTTTGAGGGGGCCTCTGGGGCCAACGTCCTGACTTTC. It yields the protein CASSFEGASGANVLTF.

The chain has TRBV5-1 and TRBJ2-1, with 8 bases matching TRBD2. The CDR3 loop spans 14 amino acids. Per the germline V gene, CDR1 is SGHRS and CDR2 is YFSETQ. The junction had 3 bases not matched to a gene; V was cut back by 0 bases and J by 7 bases. The CDR3 protein is CASSLGGLANEQFF. For the CDR3, the DNA is TGCGCCAGCAGCTTGGGAGGACTAGCTAATGAGCAGTTCTTC.

The sample holds a few counts of this clonotype. This rearrangement joins TRBV6-5 to TRBJ2-5, with 10 bases identical to TRBD1. The V segment lost 8 bases and the J segment 4 bases; nucleotides outside the gene matches: 1. Germline CDR1 MNHEY, CDR2 SVGAGI. The CDR3 is 12 residues long. The CDR3 DNA is TGTGCCAGCGGACAGGGGGGAGAGACCCAGTACTTC. It is translated as CASGQGGETQYF.

Only a few counts were recorded for this clonotype. This chain connects TRBV20-1 to TRBJ2-6, with D hard to call. Trimming took 5 bases from V and 1 from J, leaving 9 bases between them. Germline loops: CDR1 DFQATT, CDR2 SNEGSKA (reference sequence). This CDR3 contains 14 residues. The CDR3 DNA is TGCAGTGCTGCCCGGTCGTCTGGGGCCAACGTCCTGACTTTC. This codes for CSAARSSGANVLTF.

This clonotype was seen a handful of times. This sequence joins TRBV5-6 and TRBJ1-5; TRBD1 agrees at 8 bases. Germline V gene sequence: CDR1 SGHDT, CDR2 YYEEEE. This CDR3 is 14 amino acids long. With V trimmed by 6 bases and J by 4 bases, 6 bases remained unmatched. CDR3 region: CASNWTGTNQPQHF. CDR3 DNA: TGTGCCAGCAACTGGACAGGGACAAATCAGCCCCAGCATTTT.

This clonotype was found many times. The chain uses TRBV5-1 and TRBJ2-5; D might be TRBD1 (6 bases). V lost 3 bases, J lost 4 bases, and 13 bases lay in between. Germline V gene sequence: CDR1 SGHRS, CDR2 YFSETQ. The CDR3 totals 14 residues. The DNA of the CDR3 is TGCGCCAGCAGCTCCAGGGGTTCCAGAGAGACCCAGTACTTC. As protein: CASSSRGSRETQYF.

The sample holds many counts of this clonotype. The DNA of the CDR3 is TGTGCCAGCAGTTTTTTAAGAGATACGCAGTATTTT. Residues: CASSFLRDTQYF. The chain employs TRBV28 and TRBJ2-3; D ambiguous. The length of the CDR3 is 12 residues. The germline V and J ends were trimmed by 3 bases and 5 bases, with 6 bases remaining between them. In germline, CDR1 is MDHEN, CDR2 SYDVKM.

This clonotype was seen many times. In DNA form, the CDR3 reads TGTGCCAGCAGCGGGGGAGGGGCCAATGAAGCTTTCTTT. This sequence encodes CASSGGGANEAFF. This chain connects TRBV9 to TRBJ1-1; tentative D call: TRBD1 (5 bases). CDR1 SGDLS and CDR2 YYNGEE come from the germline V gene. V was shortened by 3 bases and J by 7 bases, with 13 bases between the two germline ends. The CDR3 extends over 13 amino acids.

CDR3 nucleotide sequence: TGTGCCAGCAGTTACTCGGTCAGAAACACCGGGGAGCTGTTTTTT. It translates to CASSYSVRNTGELFF. The chain has TRBV6-5 and TRBJ2-2; D unresolved. Trimming cost V 0 bases and J 2 bases, with 7 bases left between them. Per the germline V gene, CDR1 is MNHEY and CDR2 is SVGAGI. The CDR3 has 15 residues.

The J gene is TRBJ1-3, the V gene TRBV20-1; 7 bases match TRBD1. Germline-derived CDR1 and CDR2 are DFQATT and SNEGSKA (reference sequence). The CDR3 is 14 residues long. The ends lost 3 bases at V and 0 bases at J; junction bases unmatched: 2. CDR3 loop: CSASRDSSGNTIYF. In DNA, the CDR3 is TGCAGTGCTAGTAGGGACAGCTCTGGAAACACCATATATTTT.

This clonotype was recorded many times. The rearrangement uses TRBV25-1 and TRBJ1-1, with D unresolved. Germline V gene lookup returns CDR1 MGHDK and CDR2 SYGVNS. The CDR3 is 11 residues long. Deletions cut 8 bases from V and 1 base from J, with 5 bases between. CDR3 sequence: CASVRNTEAFF. The CDR3 DNA follows: TGTGCCAGCGTTCGGAACACTGAAGCTTTCTTT.

The V gene is TRBV20-1, the J gene TRBJ2-7, with a weak D call TRBD2 (6 bases). CDR1 and CDR2 from the germline V gene are DFQATT and SNEGSKA (reference sequence). This CDR3 contains 14 residues. Trimming shortened V by 6 bases and J by 0 bases, and 15 bases separated the two germline ends. CDR3 nucleotides: TGCAGTGCCGAAACCGGACTAAACTCCTACGAGCAGTACTTC. This gives the protein CSAETGLNSYEQYF.

This clonotype was counted many times. CDR3 residues: CASSRQGGETQYF. In nucleotides, the CDR3 is TGTGCCAGCAGCCGACAGGGGGGAGAGACCCAGTACTTC. The genes are TRBV7-2 and TRBJ2-5; 9 bases match TRBD1. Trimming removed 5 bases from V and 4 bases from J; junction bases left unmatched: 2. Germline V gene data show CDR1 as SGHTA and CDR2 as FQGNSA. CDR3 length equals 13 residues.

This clonotype was found a few times. This sequence joins TRBV13 and TRBJ2-1; 7 positions match TRBD2. V lost 5 bases to trimming and J lost 1 base; unmatched junction nucleotides: 5. Germline CDR1 PRHDT, CDR2 FYEKMQ (reference sequence). The CDR3 is 15 residues long. CDR3 coding DNA: TGTGCCAGCAGCGGCCTAGCGGCGTCCTACAATGAGCAGTTCTTC. Encoded protein: CASSGLAASYNEQFF.

This clonotype was seen repeatedly, ten times or more. The V gene is TRBV7-9, the J gene TRBJ2-1; no clear D gene. Trimming cost V 0 bases and J 4 bases, with 4 bases left between them. CDR1 and CDR2 from the germline V gene are SEHNR and FQNEAQ (reference sequence). The CDR3 has 13 amino acids. CDR3 protein: CASSLAEYNEQFF. CDR3 sequence (DNA): TGTGCCAGCAGCTTAGCGGAGTACAATGAGCAGTTCTTC.

The chain is built from TRBV7-8 and TRBJ2-7; no clear D. The germline gives CDR1 SGHVS, CDR2 FQNEAQ. Trimming removed 1 base from V and 2 bases from J, with 9 bases in between. The CDR3 has 14 amino acids. The CDR3, as DNA: TGTGCCAGCAGCTTAGAGGTCTTTACCTACGAGCAGTACGTC. Translated, it gives CASSLEVFTYEQYV.

By sample share, this clonotype is medium-sized. CDR3 protein: CASKERTGARNEQFF. For the CDR3, the DNA is TGTGCCAGCAAAGAAAGGACAGGGGCGCGGAATGAGCAGTTCTTC. V and J are TRBV2 and TRBJ2-1, with 9 bases identical to TRBD1. Germline V CDR1 and CDR2: SNHLY, FYNNEI. CDR3 length: 15 residues. V was clipped by 7 bases and J by 7 bases; unmatched bases: 11.

The V and J genes are TRBV20-1 and TRBJ2-3; 8 bases line up with TRBD2. The germline gives CDR1 DFQATT, CDR2 SNEGSKA (reference sequence). The trim removed 0 bases at V and 2 bases at J, leaving 4 bases unmatched. The CDR3 covers 15 residues. CDR3 loop: CSAREASGFTDTQYF. The CDR3 DNA sequence: TGCAGTGCTAGAGAAGCTAGCGGGTTCACAGATACGCAGTATTTT.

This clonotype was seen more than once but under ten times. The chain uses TRBV24-1 and TRBJ2-7; D remains ambiguous. Germline V lookup: CDR1 KGHDR, CDR2 SFDVKD. The CDR3 contains 13 residues. Trimming took 9 bases from V and 3 from J, leaving 14 bases between them. CDR3 in DNA: TGTGCCACCTCGGCAGCTGACGGCTACGAGCAGTACTTC. This gives the protein CATSAADGYEQYF.

V gene TRBV6-5 combines with J gene TRBJ1-2; no clear D gene. Per the germline V gene, CDR1 is MNHEY and CDR2 is SVGAGI. This CDR3 spans 14 amino acids. Between the trimmed V and J ends, which lost 0 bases and 4 bases, there was a span of 9 bases. The CDR3 sequence: CASSYSTGVYGYTF. The CDR3, as DNA: TGTGCCAGCAGTTACTCGACTGGGGTCTATGGCTACACCTTC.

This clonotype was counted between two and nine times. The chain couples TRBV5-1 to TRBJ1-1; 7 nucleotides align to TRBD1. V lost 1 base and J lost 4; bases outside the gene matches: 7. Germline loops: CDR1 SGHRS, CDR2 YFSETQ. The CDR3 covers 15 residues. CDR3 bases: TGCGCCAGCAGCTTGAAGGGGGCCACGGGCACTGAAGCTTTCTTT. This encodes CASSLKGATGTEAFF.

V is TRBV6-2 or TRBV6-3 and J is TRBJ2-3, with unresolved D. There are 14 residues in the CDR3. The V gene lost 9 bases and the J gene lost 2 bases, with 15 bases spanning the gap. Germline lookup yields CDR1 MNHEY and CDR2 SVGEGT. CDR3 DNA sequence: TGTGCCAGTCAAGATAGGCTACTCACAGATACGCAGTATTTT. It encodes CASQDRLLTDTQYF.

J is TRBJ1-1 and V is TRBV12-3 or TRBV12-4; no reliable D call. Trimming stripped 7 bases from V and 1 base from J, with 13 bases between. The CDR3 consists of 14 residues. DNA for the CDR3: TGTGCCAGCAACGTTCGGCGGGGGAACACTGAAGCTTTCTTT. It yields the protein CASNVRRGNTEAFF.

The chain has TRBV29-1 and TRBJ2-3; unclear D gene. CDR1 and CDR2 from the germline V gene are SQVTM and ANQGSEA. The CDR3 has 13 residues. The V gene lost 8 bases and the J gene lost 0 bases, with 12 bases spanning the gap. CDR3 region: CSPTHYSTDTQYF. CDR3 coding DNA: TGCAGCCCTACCCACTATAGCACAGATACGCAGTATTTT.